This entry concerns a single T cell receptor (beta chain). The data were taken from a study of control samples from healthy donors and cancer patients. Clones were read by immunoSEQ multiplex PCR, and TCRdb kept only the in-frame ones, dropping some. Of 150,000 to 200,000 clones in the sample, 91% were seen once. Germline V lookup: CDR1 LGHNA, CDR2 YNFKEQ. The V end lost 0 bases, the J end lost 6 bases, and 15 bases lay between the germline ends. This CDR3 has 16 amino acids. The J gene is TRBJ2-1, the V gene TRBV4-2; D is unresolved. This clonotype was obtained from a woman aged 30 to 39 in good health. Sample: blood. Here the CDR3 DNA reads TGTGCCAGCAGCCAAGAAGTGGGCAGGCCCAGCAATGAGCAGTTCTTC. Translation gives CASSQEVGRPSNEQFF.